Listed here are 21 T cell receptor beta chains from one sample, sequenced in a study of CD8 T cells in ankylosing spondylitis. These TCRs' antigens remain unknown. Whole-study findings and limits: Blood of patients with ankylosing spondylitis appeared to be characterized by a TCR beta motif of about eight highly homologous variants.

In TCRdb, the 5' RACE reads were re-called with MiXCR into one record per CDR3 protein. The sample yields 700,000 to 850,000 distinct CDR3 sequences, about an eighth seen once. The sequenced sample was blood, either unsorted or a sorted T cell fraction (not recorded which). These receptors came from a male donor with ankylosing spondylitis.

This clonotype has only a few counts. The chain employs TRBV27 and TRBJ1-1; 7 bases match TRBD1. The CDR3 runs 17 residues. From germline, CDR1 is MNHEY and CDR2 SMNVEV (reference sequence). V shed 4 bases and J 7 bases; nucleotides not matched to a gene: 18. CDR3 residues: CASSSHKHLRQGGEAFF. In DNA, the CDR3 is TGTGCCAGCAGTTCCCACAAACACCTCAGACAGGGCGGTGAAGCTTTCTTT.

This clonotype has just a few counts. The rearrangement joins TRBV20-1 to TRBJ2-3; 10 positions match TRBD2. The CDR3 is 13 amino acids. Per the germline V gene, CDR1 is DFQATT and CDR2 is SNEGSKA (reference sequence). J was trimmed by 6 bases and V by 4 bases; bases with no gene match: 4. The CDR3 reads CSATAGGWDTQYF. The CDR3 DNA follows: TGCAGTGCTACAGCGGGAGGGTGGGATACGCAGTATTTT.

V is TRBV20-1 and J is TRBJ2-4; a weak D match, TRBD2 (6 bases). Trimming cost V 3 bases and J 7 bases, with 7 bases left between them. The CDR3 consists of 11 residues. Germline V gene lookup returns CDR1 DFQATT and CDR2 SNEGSKA (reference sequence). CDR3 sequence: CSARSGNIQYF. The CDR3 region has the DNA TGCAGTGCTAGGAGCGGGAACATTCAGTACTTC.

The chain links TRBV20-1 to TRBJ2-5; D is unclear. Germline assignment: CDR1 DFQATT and CDR2 SNEGSKA (reference sequence). The germline V and J ends were trimmed by 5 bases and 5 bases, with 12 bases remaining between them. The CDR3 is made up of 12 amino acids. CDR3 nucleotide sequence: TGCAGTGCTGATAGGTTTGGGGAGACCCAGTACTTC. It yields the protein CSADRFGETQYF.

This clonotype has more than one count but fewer than ten. The CDR3 sequence: CASSSPFLGGTSTDTQYF. The CDR3 DNA is TGTGCCAGCAGTTCCCCCTTCCTCGGCGGTACTAGCACAGATACGCAGTATTTT. The chain uses TRBV28 and TRBJ2-3; D unresolved. V lost 4 bases and J lost 0, with 20 bases in between. Germline CDR1 reads MDHEN; CDR2 reads SYDVKM. The CDR3 covers 18 residues.

This clonotype was recorded a few times. The chain uses TRBV6-5 and TRBJ1-4; no definite D call. Germline V lookup: CDR1 MNHEY, CDR2 SVGAGI. There are 15 residues in the CDR3. Trimming removed 0 bases at V and 8 bases at J, with 13 bases between. In DNA, the CDR3 is TGTGCCAGCAGTTACTCCTACAGACACGAGGAAAAACTGTTTTTT. Its translation: CASSYSYRHEEKLFF.

This clonotype was observed many times. CDR3 sequence: CASSFSGVETQYF. CDR3 nucleotides: TGTGCCAGCAGCTTTTCAGGGGTTGAGACCCAGTACTTC. This chain uses TRBV11-2 with TRBJ2-5; a weak D match, TRBD1 (6 bases). The germline gives CDR1 SGHAT, CDR2 FQNNGV. The V end lost 3 bases, the J end lost 5 bases, and 10 bases lay between the germline ends. CDR3 length: 13 amino acids.

The chain is built from TRBV10-1 and TRBJ2-7, with 9 bases lining up with TRBD2. CDR1 and CDR2 from the germline V gene are WNHNN and SYGVQD (reference sequence). The CDR3 consists of 15 residues. V was pared by 2 bases and J by 4 bases, with 6 bases of the junction left unmatched. The CDR3 reads CASSEVSSGTYEQYF. The CDR3 nucleotides are TGCGCCAGCAGTGAGGTCTCTAGCGGGACTTACGAGCAGTACTTC.

This clonotype has a count of ten or more. V is TRBV6-2 or TRBV6-3 and J is TRBJ2-1; TRBD2 might be the D (5 bases). This CDR3 comprises 16 residues. Germline CDR1 and CDR2: MNHEY and SVGEGT. Deletions cut 2 bases from V and 0 bases from J, with 11 bases between. In DNA, the CDR3 is TGTGCCAGCAGTTACACGAGCGGTAGCTCCTACAATGAGCAGTTCTTC. Its protein is CASSYTSGSSYNEQFF.

This clonotype was detected a few times. The V gene is TRBV20-1, the J gene TRBJ2-7; no definite D call. Germline loops: CDR1 DFQATT, CDR2 SNEGSKA (reference sequence). This CDR3 has 11 amino acids. Trimming took 3 bases from V and 4 from J, leaving 7 bases between them. Written as DNA, the CDR3 is TGCAGTGCTAGCACTTTTTACGAGCAGTACTTC. As protein: CSASTFYEQYF.

The chain recombines TRBV6-1 with TRBJ1-2; D possibly corresponds to TRBD1 (6 bases). CDR1 and CDR2 from the germline V gene are MNHNS and SASEGT. This CDR3 region has 13 residues. V was cut by 6 bases and J by 6 bases, with 14 bases left in between. CDR3 sequence (DNA): TGTGCCAGCAGACGGGCAGGGGTCCATGGCTACACCTTC. It encodes CASRRAGVHGYTF.

The J gene is TRBJ2-7, the V gene TRBV6-4, with D perhaps TRBD1 or TRBD2 (6 bases each). The CDR3 contains 15 residues. The germline CDR1 and CDR2 sequences are MRHNA and SNTAGT. V lost 0 bases and J 4 bases, leaving 13 bases between the germline ends. Written as DNA, the CDR3 is TGTGCCAGCAGTGACTCCGCAGGGGCGGGATACGAGCAGTACTTC. Encoded protein: CASSDSAGAGYEQYF.

V and J are TRBV5-1 and TRBJ2-3; 8 bases align to TRBD1. The V and J ends lost 4 bases and 2 bases, in that order; junction bases with no gene match: 6. The germline V gene has CDR1 SGHRS and CDR2 YFSETQ. The CDR3 consists of 15 residues. CDR3 region: CASSRGQENTDTQYF. The CDR3 DNA reads as TGCGCCAGCAGCAGGGGACAGGAAAACACAGATACGCAGTATTTT.

This sequence joins TRBV9 and TRBJ2-1, with TRBD1 matching over 8 bases. The CDR3 loop spans 16 amino acids. The ends lost 0 bases at V and 0 bases at J; junction bases unmatched: 2. CDR1 is SGDLS and CDR2 is YYNGEE in the germline V gene. This CDR3 reads CASSVAGGLSYNEQFF. CDR3 coding DNA: TGTGCCAGCAGCGTAGCAGGGGGCCTCTCCTACAATGAGCAGTTCTTC.

The rearrangement uses TRBV15 and TRBJ1-5; no firm D call. This CDR3 is built from 15 residues. The V gene's germline CDR1 is LNHNV and CDR2 YYDKDF (reference sequence). V was shortened by 3 bases and J by 1 base, with 10 bases between the two germline ends. CDR3 nucleotide sequence: TGTGCCACCAGCAGGGCCGGACCGAGCAATCAGCCCCAGCATTTT. Its protein product is CATSRAGPSNQPQHF.

The table lists this clonotype with many counts. CDR3 sequence: CSVEGQFGNIQYF. CDR3 DNA sequence: TGCAGCGTTGAGGGTCAGTTCGGAAACATTCAGTACTTC. The genes are TRBV29-1 and TRBJ2-4; no firm D call. V lost 3 bases, J lost 6 bases, and 12 bases lay in between. The CDR3 has 13 amino acids. Germline lookup yields CDR1 SQVTM and CDR2 ANQGSEA.

This clonotype has only a few counts. The chain combines TRBV6-6 with TRBJ2-7; D is perhaps TRBD2 (5 bases). V was clipped by 6 bases and J by 0 bases, with 9 bases between them. Looked up from germline, CDR1 is MNHNY and CDR2 is SVGAGI (reference sequence). The CDR3 has 13 residues. CDR3 sequence (DNA): TGTGCCAGCAGCGGAGCGGTCTCCTACGAGCAGTACTTC. As protein: CASSGAVSYEQYF.

This clonotype was observed a few times. The rearrangement uses TRBV6-6 and TRBJ2-1, with D possibly being TRBD1 or TRBD2 (5 bases each). Germline V gene lookup returns CDR1 MNHNY and CDR2 SVGAGI (reference sequence). The CDR3 consists of 13 residues. The CDR3 sequence is CSAGTNNYNEQFF. In DNA, the CDR3 is TGTTCCGCTGGGACCAATAATTACAATGAGCAGTTCTTC.

The V gene is TRBV4-2, the J gene TRBJ2-1; either TRBD1 or TRBD2 may fit D (5 bases each). The CDR3 has 13 residues. V was pared by 4 bases and J by 6 bases, with 10 bases between. Germline V CDR1 and CDR2: LGHNA, YNFKEQ. This CDR3 is CASSPGQANEQFF. The CDR3 DNA reads TGTGCCAGCAGCCCGGGGCAGGCCAATGAGCAGTTCTTC.

V usage is TRBV18 and J usage is TRBJ2-5, with D possibly matching TRBD1 (5 bases). With 2 bases removed from V and 5 bases from J, the gap between germline ends came to 15 bases. In germline, CDR1 is KGHSH, CDR2 LQKENI. This CDR3 is built from 15 residues. The CDR3 protein is CASSPSQGSMETQYF. In nucleotides, the CDR3 is TGTGCCAGCTCACCATCGCAGGGATCGATGGAGACCCAGTACTTC.

This clonotype was detected many times. The gene calls are TRBV6-5 and TRBJ1-2; D is unresolved. V was pared by 2 bases and J by 0 bases, with 10 bases between. This CDR3 spans 15 amino acids. Looked up from germline, CDR1 is MNHEY and CDR2 is SVGAGI. The CDR3 nucleotides are TGTGCCAGCAGTTACGATGGTGGGACTAACTATGGCTACACCTTC. Protein: CASSYDGGTNYGYTF.